This T cell receptor (beta chain) was documented in a study of shared clonotypes between healthy human individuals (dated by TCRdb to about 2020). Describing the broader study: The cohort comprised a couple of women and a few men aged 18 to 49 years. For each donor, CD4 naive and CD4 memory were each given three plates, CD8 naive was given two plates, and CD8 memory was given one plate. Per donor, leukapheresis produced somewhere between about 0.94 and 9 billion PBMCs. To estimate repertoire size and how much clonotype sharing occurs between individuals, the study deeply sequenced the blood TCR repertoires of about five healthy adults. Libraries were prepared and TCR repertoires were sequenced by different laboratories using diverse techniques, in order to increase sequencing depth and limit assay-specific biases. Study-wide findings and limitations: Pairwise subsampling led to the expectation that sequencing depth would affect the degree of clonotype sharing among donors. About 4.5% of naive CD4, roughly 3.5% of naive CD8, 2.3% of memory CD4, and less than 0.45% of memory CD8 clonotypes were shared across several donors. Rarefaction of sorted-subset datasets indicated incomplete sequencing despite the large sequencing depth. Estimated clonotype richness was generally larger for naive than for memory subsets. The small number of donors limited the genetic and exposure-history diversity represented. Compared with non-shared clonotypes, the clonotypes found in all four sorted-subset donors had higher generation probabilities. Sampling was limited to blood, and TCR repertoires in tissue likely differ from TCR repertoires in blood.

Using the deep immunoSEQ assay, multiplex PCR amplified TCR CDR3 regions from genomic DNA. Extracted genomic DNA from each cell subset was distributed evenly across all wells of several immunoSEQ 96-well plates, and each plate was treated as a replicate. For sorted subsets, about 220 ng of genomic DNA, equivalent to around 29,000 T cell genomes, went into each replicate PCR. Purified libraries were measured with a Qubit 3.0 fluorometer, size-checked on a Bioanalyzer 2100, and measured again with the KAPA Library Quantification kit. Each immunoSEQ 96-well plate was sequenced on its own single-read 150-cycle Illumina NextSeq 550 flow cell. On the authors' methods: The immunoSEQ output contained only junctional sequences without quality scores, so filtering could not match that applied to full-length reads. Sequences were annotated with PyIR, a Python wrapper for IgBLAST v1.9, using IMGT germline references to assign V/J genes and CDR3. Reads were removed for weak V/J assignments (E-value above 1e-6), missing CDR3, stop codons, out-of-frame junctions, or ambiguous translated residues. V3J clonotypes were defined by identical inferred V gene, J gene, and CDR3 amino acid sequence. To compute the percentage overlap between repertoires, the number of shared unique clonotypes was divided by the size of the smaller repertoire. RTK rarefaction, the Chao1 estimator, and Recon v2.1 estimates of unobserved clonotypes were used to assess repertoire richness. Generation probabilities were computed with OLGA for all TCRbeta clonotypes obtained by the gDNA method from a few donors. What TCRdb holds here is the immuneACCESS table cut down to in-frame rearrangements. Part of the clones is not present; checked against another copy, under half of the missing clones reflect an unresolved V gene, and the others are unexplained. V and J calls and clone size follow that table, whereas D and trimming were derived from the DNA. This sample has over a million clones in its table, and about 76% of those were observed once. The ten most abundant clones make up about 1.5% of the sample.

For this clone: The target of this receptor is not known. No much larger clonotype is one base removed from it; base qualities were not supplied. Different DNA sequences within this sample yield the same CDR3.

Germline trimming: 0 bases from V, 6 bases from J; junction bases outside gene matches: 3. From cysteine to phenylalanine, the CDR3 is 14 amino acids long. Only the CDR3 part of the read is kept: 42 bases, read in frame from the first base. CDR1 is given as SGHRS and CDR2 as YFSETQ, both from the germline V gene. The donors were healthy, HIV-negative adults who had no recently reported acute infections or vaccinations. All donors were Caucasian adults living in Nashville, Tennessee, USA. CD4+ T cells were enriched by magnetic negative selection, after which naive cells were positively selected on CD45RA and the negative fraction was taken as the memory subset. After blood collection by leukapheresis, PBMCs were isolated using Ficoll-Histopaque density gradient centrifugation and then cryopreserved in the vapor phase of liquid nitrogen. Purity and quantity of every magnetically sorted T cell population were checked by analytical flow cytometry. Genomic DNA was isolated from every sorted fraction and measured by UV absorbance on a Nanodrop 2000c.

The sequencing sample was made of memory CD4+ T cells sorted from blood. The cell subset or site label corresponds to: CD45RA-negative fraction. The rearrangement combines TRBV5-1 with TRBJ2-7; 10 bases in the middle match TRBD1. This clonotype was obtained from a man aged 18 to 29 in good health. The CDR3: CASSLDRTGGEQYF. The bases read TGCGCCAGCAGCTTGGACCGGACAGGGGGCGAGCAGTACTTC.